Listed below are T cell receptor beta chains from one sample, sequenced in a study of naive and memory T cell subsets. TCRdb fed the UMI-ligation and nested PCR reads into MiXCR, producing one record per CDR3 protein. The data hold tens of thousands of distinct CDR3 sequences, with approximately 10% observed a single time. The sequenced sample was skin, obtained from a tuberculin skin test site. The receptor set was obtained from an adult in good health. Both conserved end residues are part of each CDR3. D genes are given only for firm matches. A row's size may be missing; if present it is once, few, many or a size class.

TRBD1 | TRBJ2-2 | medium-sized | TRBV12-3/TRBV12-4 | TGTGCCAGCAGTAAGGGGGGACAGGGCAACACCGGGGAGCTGTTTTTT | CASSKGGQGNTGELFF
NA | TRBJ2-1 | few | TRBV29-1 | TGCAGCGTAGGGGACAATGAGCAGTTCTTC | CSVGDNEQFF
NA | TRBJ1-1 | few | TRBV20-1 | TGCAGTGCTAGATCCGGGGACACTGAAGCTTTCTTT | CSARSGDTEAFF
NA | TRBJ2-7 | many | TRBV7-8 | TGTGCCAGCAGCTTAGGGTCCAATTTGCACGAGCAGTACTTC | CASSLGSNLHEQYF
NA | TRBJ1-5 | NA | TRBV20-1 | TGCAGTGCCAAGGTCGGCACTCAAGGCAATCAGCCCCAGCATTTT | CSAKVGTQGNQPQHF
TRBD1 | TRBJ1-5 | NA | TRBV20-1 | TGCAGTGCTAGTGCGAGTGCAGGCTACAGGGGGCCCCAGCATTTT | CSASASAGYRGPQHF
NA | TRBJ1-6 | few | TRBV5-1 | TGCGCCAGCAGCTGGCGATCGACGGGGACCTACGATTCACCCCTCCACTTT | CASSWRSTGTYDSPLHF
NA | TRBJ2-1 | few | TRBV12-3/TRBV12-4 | TGTGCCAGCATCCTTGGCATCGTAGACAATGAGCAGTTCTTC | CASILGIVDNEQFF
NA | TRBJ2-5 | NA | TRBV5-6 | TGTGCCAGCAGCTTGGCGGTGAGGATCGTTTCGTTCGCAGAGACCCAGTACTTC | CASSLAVRIVSFAETQYF
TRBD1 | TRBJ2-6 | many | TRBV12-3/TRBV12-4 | TGTGCCAGCAGCACCGACAGGGTGGGCCCTGGGGCCAACGTCCTGACTTTC | CASSTDRVGPGANVLTF
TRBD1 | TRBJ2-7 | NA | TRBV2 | TGTGCCAGCAGTGAACATGACAGGGGCAGCAAGGTGCAGTACTTC | CASSEHDRGSKVQYF
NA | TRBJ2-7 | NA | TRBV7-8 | TGTGCCTCCTCAAGGGTCCGGGGGAAGGGCGAGCAGTACTTC | CASSRVRGKGEQYF
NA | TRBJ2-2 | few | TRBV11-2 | TGTGCCAGCAGCTTGCTGACAGGAAACACCGGGGAGCTGTTTTTT | CASSLLTGNTGELFF
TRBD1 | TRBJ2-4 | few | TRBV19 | TGTGCCAGTAGTAACAGGGGGCTAGCCAAAAACATTCAGTACTTC | CASSNRGLAKNIQYF
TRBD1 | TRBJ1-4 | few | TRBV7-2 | TGTGCCAGCAGCACAGGACAGGGTGGAAAACTGTTTTTT | CASSTGQGGKLFF
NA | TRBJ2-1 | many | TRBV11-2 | TGTGCCAGCAGCCGGGGGGCGACAGGTTACAATGAGCAGTTCTTC | CASSRGATGYNEQFF
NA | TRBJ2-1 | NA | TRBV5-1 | TGCGCCAGCAGCCAATGGACAGGACCAGGCGGGAAGTTCTTC | CASSQWTGPGGKFF
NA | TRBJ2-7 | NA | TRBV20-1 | TGCAGTGCTTCTCAGGTATCCTACGAGCAGTACTTC | CSASQVSYEQYF
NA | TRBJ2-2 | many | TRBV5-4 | TGTGCCAGCAGCTCGAACACCGGGGAGCTGTTTTTT | CASSSNTGELFF
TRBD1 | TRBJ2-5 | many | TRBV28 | TGTGCCAGCAGTGTCCACTACAGGGGCCGAGAGACCCAGTACTTC | CASSVHYRGRETQYF
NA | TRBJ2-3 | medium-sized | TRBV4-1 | TGCGCCAGCAGCCAAGAACTACACCCTGCCTTGGCAGATACGCAGTATTTT | CASSQELHPALADTQYF
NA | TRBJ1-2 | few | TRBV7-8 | TGTGCCAGCAGCTTAGCGGGGGGGACCCCCTATGGCTACACCTTC | CASSLAGGTPYGYTF
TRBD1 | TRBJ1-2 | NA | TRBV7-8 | TGTGCCAGCAGCCCCGGGGGACAGGGGGCCAGAGGCTACACCTTC | CASSPGGQGARGYTF
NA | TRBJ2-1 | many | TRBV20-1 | TGCAGTGCCTCGAGATCGAGCTCCTACAATGAGCAGTTCTTC | CSASRSSSYNEQFF
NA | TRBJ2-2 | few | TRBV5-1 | TGCGCCAGCAGCCTGGAGTACACCGGGGAGCTGTTTTTT | CASSLEYTGELFF
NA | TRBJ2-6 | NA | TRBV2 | TGTGCCAGCATGTCACAGGGCTCTGGGGCCAACGTCCTGACTTTC | CASMSQGSGANVLTF
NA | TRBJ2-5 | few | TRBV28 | TGTGCCAGCAGTTTGGGGCAAGAGACCCAGTACTTC | CASSLGQETQYF
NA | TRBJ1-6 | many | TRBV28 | TGTGCCAGCAGTTCGTCCTCGCACAGGAATAATTCACCCCTCCACTTT | CASSSSSHRNNSPLHF
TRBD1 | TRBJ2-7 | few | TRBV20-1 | TGCAGTGCTAACCAGGGGGCCGAGCAGTACTTC | CSANQGAEQYF
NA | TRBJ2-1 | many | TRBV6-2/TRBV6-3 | TGTGCCAGCAGTTCCATGGACACACCTACTTATTTC | CASSSMDTPTYF
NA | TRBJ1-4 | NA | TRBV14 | TGTGCCAGCAGCTACCGGGCCGTGGAAGAAAAACTGTTTTTT | CASSYRAVEEKLFF
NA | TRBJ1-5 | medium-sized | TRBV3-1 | TGTGCCAGCAGCCATTTAGGGTATCAGCCCCAGCATTTT | CASSHLGYQPQHF
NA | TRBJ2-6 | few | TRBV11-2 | TGTGCCAGCAGCTTGGGGCGAGGGGTATCTGGGGCCAACGTCCTGACTTTC | CASSLGRGVSGANVLTF
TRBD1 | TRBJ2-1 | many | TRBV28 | TGTGCCAGCAGGGCCGGGACAGCGAAGTTCTACAATGAGCAGTTCTTC | CASRAGTAKFYNEQFF
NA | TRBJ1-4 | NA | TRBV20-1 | TGCAGTGCTAGAGATTACATGAGGAATGAAAAACTGTTTTTT | CSARDYMRNEKLFF
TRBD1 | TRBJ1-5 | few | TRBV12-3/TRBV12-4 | TGTGCCAGCAGTTCAGGGACAGGGACCATACCCCAGCATTTT | CASSSGTGTIPQHF
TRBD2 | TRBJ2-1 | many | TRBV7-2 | TGTGCCAGCAGCTTAGTAGCTAGCGGTAATGAGCAGTTCTTC | CASSLVASGNEQFF
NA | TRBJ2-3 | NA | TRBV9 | TGTGCCAGCAGCGTAGGAGGGGGGGGTTCAGCAGCAGATACGCAGTATTTT | CASSVGGGGSAADTQYF
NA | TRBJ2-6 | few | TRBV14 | TGTGCCAGCAGCCAAGTAACATTCCGCTCTGGGGCCAACGTCCTGACTTTC | CASSQVTFRSGANVLTF
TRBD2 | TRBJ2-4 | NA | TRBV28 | TGTGCCAGCAGCCCCCTCCCCGGGGGGGAAAACATTCAGTACTTC | CASSPLPGGENIQYF
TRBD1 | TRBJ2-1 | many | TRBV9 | TGTGCCAGCAGCCATGGTGGGGACAGGGTAGATGAGCAGTTCTTC | CASSHGGDRVDEQFF
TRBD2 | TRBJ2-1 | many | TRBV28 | TGTGCCAGCAGTTCGGGACTAGCATTCCATGAGCAGTTCTTC | CASSSGLAFHEQFF
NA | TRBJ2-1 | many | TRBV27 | TGTGCCAGCAGTCCACGCGTATACAATGAGCAGTTCTTC | CASSPRVYNEQFF
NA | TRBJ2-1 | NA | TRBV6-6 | TGTGCCAGCAGTTCCCCGAAAGTCTTC | CASSSPKVF
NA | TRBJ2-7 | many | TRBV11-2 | TGTGCCAGCAGCTTTGGCAGGACGGAGCAGTACTTC | CASSFGRTEQYF
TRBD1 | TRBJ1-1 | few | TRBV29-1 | TGCAGCGTTGGACAGGGGGCTGCAGCTTTCTTT | CSVGQGAAAFF
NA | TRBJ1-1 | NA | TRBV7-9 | TGTGCCAGCAGATTACCGAGAAGGGGCACTGAAGCTTTCTTT | CASRLPRRGTEAFF
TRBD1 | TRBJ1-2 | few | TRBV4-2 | TGTGCCAGCAGCCCGGAACAGGGGAACAACTATGGCTACACCTTC | CASSPEQGNNYGYTF
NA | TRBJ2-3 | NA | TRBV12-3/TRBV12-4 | TGTGCCAGCAGCCCGGGAGAGGGGCCAGATACGCAGTATTTT | CASSPGEGPDTQYF
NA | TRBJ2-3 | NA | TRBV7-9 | TGTGCCAGCAGCTTAGAGAGGGACACAGATACGCAGTATTTT | CASSLERDTDTQYF
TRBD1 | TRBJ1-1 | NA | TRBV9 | TGTGCCAGCAGCGTAGGTGGGACAGTGAACACTGAAGCTTTCTTT | CASSVGGTVNTEAFF
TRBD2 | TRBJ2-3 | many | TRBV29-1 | TGCAGCGTTGACCTAGCGGGGGAGGTGGATACGCAGTATTTT | CSVDLAGEVDTQYF
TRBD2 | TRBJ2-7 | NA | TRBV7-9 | TGTGCCAGCAGGGCTGGGACTAGCGGAACCTACGAGCAGTACTTC | CASRAGTSGTYEQYF
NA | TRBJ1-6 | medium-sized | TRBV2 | TGTGCCAGCAGTGAGGGCTACACAGCCCCCCTCCACTTT | CASSEGYTAPLHF
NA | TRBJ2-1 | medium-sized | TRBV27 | TGTGCCAGCAGTCCTGACACAAACTCCTACAATGAGCAGTTCTTC | CASSPDTNSYNEQFF
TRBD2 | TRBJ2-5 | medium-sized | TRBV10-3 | TGTGCCATCAGTGAACAAGCGGGGACCTGGGAGACCCAGTACTTC | CAISEQAGTWETQYF
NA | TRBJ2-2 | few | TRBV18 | TGTGCCAGCTCACCGAACAGGGCGGACACCGGGGAGCTGTTTTTT | CASSPNRADTGELFF